These 15 T cell receptor beta chains came from one sample sequenced in a study of T cell responses to AZD1222 COVID-19 vaccine. The protocol was immunoSEQ multiplex PCR, while the TCRdb copy is restricted to in-frame clones and leaves out a portion. The sample carries about 130,000 clones, 93% recorded once. The source was peripheral blood, collected on day 0 of AZD1222 vaccination. All receptors come from an adult in good health.

The chain employs TRBV28 and TRBJ2-5; D is undetermined. The V and J ends lost 1 base and 3 bases respectively, with 9 bases between them. Germline loops: CDR1 MDHEN, CDR2 SYDVKM. The CDR3 totals 14 residues. CDR3 DNA: TGTGCCAGCAGTTTATTTAGGACGGAAGAGACCCAGTACTTC. As protein: CASSLFRTEETQYF.

This clone was seen once. CDR3 residues: CASSFQQVYGNTIYF. The CDR3 DNA is TGCGCCAGCAGCTTTCAACAGGTTTATGGAAACACCATATATTTT. The J gene is TRBJ1-3, the V gene TRBV4-1, with D maybe TRBD1 (5 bases). Between the trimmed V and J ends, which lost 5 bases and 3 bases, there was a span of 14 bases. From germline, CDR1 is MGHRA and CDR2 YSYEKL. The CDR3 length is 15 residues.

The chain couples TRBV5-1 to TRBJ2-2; TRBD2 agrees at 7 bases. J gave up 6 bases and V 6 bases, and 8 bases lay outside the gene matches. CDR3 size: 14 residues. CDR1 is SGHRS and CDR2 is YFSETQ in the germline V gene. CDR3 protein: CASTQDGRPGELFF. The CDR3 DNA reads as TGCGCCAGCACCCAGGACGGGAGGCCCGGGGAGCTGTTTTTT.

The rearrangement uses TRBV7-9 and TRBJ1-2; 7 bases agree with TRBD1. Germline V gene data show CDR1 as SEHNR and CDR2 as FQNEAQ (reference sequence). The CDR3 spans 15 residues. The trim removed 0 bases at V and 4 bases at J, leaving 5 bases unmatched. CDR3 region: CASSLAGQAGYGYTF. CDR3 coding DNA: TGTGCCAGCAGCTTAGCCGGACAGGCGGGCTATGGCTACACCTTC.

V usage is TRBV25-1 and J usage is TRBJ2-1; 8 bases are a match to TRBD1. Germline lookup yields CDR1 MGHDK and CDR2 SYGVNS. This CDR3 spans 11 amino acids. The J segment lost 7 bases and the V segment lost 9 bases, leaving 2 bases of the junction unmatched. The CDR3 DNA sequence: TGTGCCAGTCGGACAGGGAATGAGCAGTTCTTC. Translating gives CASRTGNEQFF.

The rearrangement uses TRBV27 and TRBJ1-1, with a tentative D call TRBD1 (5 bases). This CDR3 region has 13 residues. The germline V and J ends were trimmed by 7 bases and 7 bases, with 16 bases remaining between them. The V gene's germline CDR1 is MNHEY and CDR2 SMNVEV (reference sequence). The CDR3 protein is CASIGAGYSEAFF. In nucleotides, the CDR3 is TGTGCCAGCATTGGGGCAGGATACAGTGAAGCTTTCTTT.

The chain joins TRBV11-2 to TRBJ2-2; possibly TRBD1 for D (5 bases). Germline lookup yields CDR1 SGHAT and CDR2 FQNNGV. CDR3 length: 16 residues. Trimming took off 1 base at V and 5 bases at J, with 14 bases between the two ends. Here the CDR3 DNA reads TGTGCCAGCAGCTTAGTATTGGGGCCAAGGACCGGGGAGCTGTTTTTT. This gives the protein CASSLVLGPRTGELFF. The full variable domain, in which reference TRBV11-2 and TRBJ2-2 provide the parts outside the CDR3, is EAGVAQSPRYKIIEKRQSVAFWCNPISGHATLYWYQQILGQGPKLLIQFQNNGVVDDSQLPKDRFSAERLKGVDSTLKIQPAKLEDSAVYLCASSLVLGPRTGELFFGEGSRLTVL.

The chain uses TRBV6-5 and TRBJ1-5, with 10 bases aligning to TRBD1. V lost 4 bases to trimming and J lost 2 bases; unmatched junction nucleotides: 5. Germline loops: CDR1 MNHEY, CDR2 SVGAGI. The CDR3 runs 16 residues. Written as DNA, the CDR3 is TGTGCCAGCAGTTTAAGGGGGACAGGGGGCAATCAGCCCCAGCATTTT. It codes for CASSLRGTGGNQPQHF.

The rearrangement links TRBV5-4 to TRBJ1-1, with D perhaps TRBD1 (6 bases). With 4 bases removed from V and 4 bases from J, the gap between germline ends came to 14 bases. Germline lookup yields CDR1 SGHNT and CDR2 YYREEE (reference sequence). CDR3 length equals 14 residues. The CDR3, as DNA: TGTGCCAGCAGCCTTACAGGGTGGAGCACTGAAGCTTTCTTT. Protein sequence: CASSLTGWSTEAFF.

V gene TRBV5-4 combines with J gene TRBJ1-3, with 7 positions matching TRBD1. Germline trimming cut 5 bases from V and 2 bases from J; bases unmatched to any gene: 10. CDR3 length: 16 residues. From germline, CDR1 is SGHNT and CDR2 YYREEE (reference sequence). The CDR3: CASSPRTGFTGNTIYF. CDR3 DNA sequence: TGTGCCAGCAGTCCAAGGACAGGATTCACTGGAAACACCATATATTTT.

This chain connects TRBV29-1 to TRBJ1-1, with a possible D match to TRBD1 (6 bases). The CDR3 contains 12 residues. The V gene's germline CDR1 is SQVTM and CDR2 ANQGSEA. V lost 6 bases and J 3 bases, leaving 11 bases between the germline ends. CDR3 loop: CSVTGADTEAFF. CDR3 bases: TGCAGCGTGACGGGGGCGGACACTGAAGCTTTCTTT. The full variable domain, with the rest looked up from reference TRBV29-1 and TRBJ1-1, is SAVISQKPSRDICQRGTSLTIQCQVDSQVTMMFWYRQQPGQSLTLIATANQGSEATYESGFVIDKFPISRPNLTFSTLTVSNMSPEDSSIYLCSVTGADTEAFFGQGTRLTVV.

The chain links TRBV2 to TRBJ1-4; 7 nucleotides match TRBD1. Germline loops: CDR1 SNHLY, CDR2 FYNNEI. The CDR3 runs 15 residues. V lost 6 bases, J lost 7 bases, and 11 bases stayed unmatched. The CDR3 DNA follows: TGTGCCAGCAGGAGATTGTCAGGGGGGACTGAAAAACTGTTTTTT. This encodes CASRRLSGGTEKLFF.

CDR3 in DNA: TGTGCCAGTAATGCCGGGGGTCTTGACTACACCTTC. It specifies CASNAGGLDYTF. The chain is built from TRBV19 and TRBJ1-2; possibly TRBD1 for D (5 bases). This CDR3 is built from 12 residues. Germline CDR1 LNHDA, CDR2 SQIVND (reference sequence). Between the trimmed V and J ends, which lost 7 bases and 10 bases, there was a span of 16 bases.

The chain joins TRBV3-1 (or the pseudogene TRBV3-2) to TRBJ2-1; D not certain. The CDR3 has 13 residues. Per the germline V gene, CDR1 is LGHDT and CDR2 is YNNKEL (reference sequence). V was trimmed by 2 bases and J by 10 bases, leaving 12 bases between them. The CDR3 spells CASSQRTSQEQFF. CDR3 sequence (DNA): TGTGCCAGCAGCCAAAGGACCTCGCAAGAGCAGTTCTTC.

This chain uses TRBV5-4 with TRBJ1-2; TRBD1 aligns across 7 bases. Germline CDR1 reads SGHNT; CDR2 reads YYREEE (reference sequence). The J segment lost 0 bases and the V segment lost 4 bases, leaving 12 bases of the junction unmatched. This CDR3 region has 17 residues. The CDR3: CASSPTIGQDANYGYTF. As DNA, the CDR3 is TGTGCCAGCAGCCCGACCATTGGACAGGACGCTAACTATGGCTACACCTTC.